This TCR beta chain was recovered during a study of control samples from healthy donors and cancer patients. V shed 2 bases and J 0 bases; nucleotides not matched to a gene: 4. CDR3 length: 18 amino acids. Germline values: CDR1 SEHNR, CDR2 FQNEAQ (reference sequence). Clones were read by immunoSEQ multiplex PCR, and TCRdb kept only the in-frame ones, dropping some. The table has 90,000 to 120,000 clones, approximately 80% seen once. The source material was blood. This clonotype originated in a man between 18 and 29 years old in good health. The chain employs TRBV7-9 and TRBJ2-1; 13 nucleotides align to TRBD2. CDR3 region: CASSLTSGGASSYNEQFF. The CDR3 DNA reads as TGTGCCAGCAGCTTAACTAGCGGGGGGGCGAGCTCCTACAATGAGCAGTTCTTC.